Presented here are 6 T cell receptor beta chains from one specimen sequenced in a study of beta chain features in type 1 diabetes. Investigators reverse transcribed all isolated RNA, so they sequenced expressed TCRB transcripts. Repertoires were generated with immunoSEQ multiplex PCR, while TCRdb's copy carries only in-frame clones and drops some. The sample lists 500,000 to 700,000 clones; around 16% were seen once. Material: naive CD4+ T cells from blood. Receptors were obtained from a man between 18 and 29 years old in good health.

This clone was seen a few times. This chain joins TRBV6-5 and TRBJ1-2; tentative D call: TRBD1 (6 bases). CDR3 length equals 15 residues. Per the germline V gene, CDR1 is MNHEY and CDR2 is SVGAGI. V was trimmed by 1 base and J by 3 bases, leaving 12 bases between them. CDR3 sequence reads: CASSYYWGRDYGYTF. CDR3 nucleotides: TGTGCCAGCAGTTACTATTGGGGGCGGGACTATGGCTACACCTTC.

This clone showed up just a few times. This rearrangement joins TRBV7-3 to TRBJ2-1, with 8 bases that match TRBD2. This CDR3 comprises 15 residues. Germline lookup yields CDR1 SGHTA and CDR2 FQGTGA. V was pared by 5 bases and J by 8 bases, with 11 bases of the junction left unmatched. Written as DNA, the CDR3 is TGTGCCAGCAGCCCCTTAGCGGGGACGCACTATGAGCAGTTCTTC. Residues: CASSPLAGTHYEQFF.

This sequence joins TRBV7-3 and TRBJ2-5; D perhaps matches TRBD1 (6 bases). The CDR3 consists of 15 residues. V lost 4 bases and J 2 bases, leaving 14 bases between the germline ends. Germline CDR1 SGHTA, CDR2 FQGTGA. The CDR3 region has the DNA TGTGCCAGCAGCTCCCGTGGGGGCGGACAAGAGACCCAGTACTTC. Its protein product is CASSSRGGGQETQYF.

The CDR3 sequence is CASSFLGASPYNEQFF. CDR3 coding DNA: TGTGCCAGCAGCTTTTTAGGGGCCTCCCCCTACAATGAGCAGTTCTTC. The chain uses TRBV11-1 and TRBJ2-1, with D possibly TRBD1 on 5 matching bases. Germline CDR1 reads SGHAT; CDR2 reads FQDESV (reference sequence). V was cut by 3 bases and J by 2 bases, with 14 bases left in between. This CDR3 is built from 16 residues.

This clone has only a few counts. The rearrangement uses TRBV7-9 and TRBJ2-2; TRBD2 matches 7 bases. The germline gives CDR1 SEHNR, CDR2 FQNEAQ (reference sequence). The CDR3 consists of 16 residues. V lost 5 bases and J lost 6; bases outside the gene matches: 12. For the CDR3, the DNA is TGTGCCAGCAGCCCCCAGGCGGTAGCGGGCTCCGGGGAGCTGTTTTTT. Its protein is CASSPQAVAGSGELFF.

Note on this clone: This same CDR3 is encoded by further DNA sequences in the sample. This chain links TRBV14 with TRBJ1-1; no firm D call. The ends were cut back, 0 bases at V and 1 base at J, with 3 bases in the middle. Germline V gene data show CDR1 as SGHDN and CDR2 as FVKESK. The CDR3 covers 13 residues. CDR3 sequence: CASSQDRNTEAFF. The CDR3 region has the DNA TGTGCCAGCAGCCAAGACAGGAACACTGAAGCTTTCTTT.